This T cell receptor beta chain was sequenced for a study of regulatory T cells in long-lasting Graves disease. On the study more broadly: By definition, persistent Graves' disease involved antithyroid drugs for over 5 years alongside positive TSH receptor antibodies.

There are 14 residues in the CDR3. Germline CDR1 reads DFQATT; CDR2 reads SNEGSKA (reference sequence). The V and J ends lost 4 bases and 2 bases respectively, with 12 bases between them. There are a few counts of this clonotype. Its antigen is as yet unknown. Findings of the study overall: Patients with persistent Graves' had lower TCR diversity than newly diagnosed patients. Newly diagnosed disease favored TRBV20-1 and TRBJ2-1 over persistent disease.

The authors built TCR beta libraries using iRepertoire HTBI primers and Arm-PCR of CDR3 regions. TCRdb re-called the multiplex PCR reads with MiXCR, one entry per CDR3 protein. The table lists approximately 380,000 distinct CDR3 sequences, less than 25% of them singletons. Time point given: persistent/refractory GD, antithyroid drugs over 5 years with positive TRAb. PBMCs were the source of the RNA used for TCR sequencing. The patients were enrolled through endocrinology in Xi'an, China. The receptor was derived from a female donor with Graves disease. The rearrangement joins TRBV20-1 to TRBJ2-1; no definite D call. The sample here was peripheral blood mononuclear cells (PBMCs), taken when the disease was refractory, from a patient treated with antithyroid drugs. The CDR3 DNA sequence: TGCAGTGCTACCCACCGGGCTACCTACAATGAGCAGTTCTTC. Its protein product is CSATHRATYNEQFF.